A single TCR beta chain is shown here with its context. Its antigen is unidentified. This entry belongs to a study of beta chain features in type 1 diabetes. Findings of the study overall: Among type 1 diabetes patients, VDJ junctions had fewer insertions and more deletions. Across all four CD4+ subsets, people with type 1 diabetes showed modestly shorter TCRB CDR3s. Researchers reported that naive, central memory and Treg TCRB repertoires appeared more similar in patients than in healthy donors.

Reverse transcribing all isolated RNA meant expressed TCRB transcripts were sequenced. This table comes from immunoSEQ multiplex PCR, and its TCRdb copy is limited to in-frame clones, with some not included. Of some 270,000 clones detected, about 11% appear once; the ten largest clones hold over 0.015%. V shed 1 base and J 8 bases; nucleotides not matched to a gene: 4. The length of the CDR3 is 14 residues. The germline V gene has CDR1 SGHRS and CDR2 YFSETQ. The source is a young man with type 1 diabetes. Material: naive CD4+ T cells from blood. V usage is TRBV5-1 and J usage is TRBJ2-4; 9 nucleotides line up with TRBD1. The CDR3 DNA reads TGCGCCAGCAGCTTGAAGGACAGGGGAGACATTCAGTACTTC. Its protein is CASSLKDRGDIQYF.